The clone carrying this TCR beta chain was counted at least ten times. Its antigen is currently unknown. This entry belongs to a study of early T cells in non-severe SARS-CoV-2 infection. The wider study: The chains were unpaired, and the sequenced material was bulk RNA from unsorted whole blood.

Trimming left V 4 bases short and J 6 bases short, with 17 bases between. CDR3 length: 15 amino acids. Germline V CDR1 and CDR2: SGHRS, YFSETQ. Whole-study results and caveats: Private and CD4 specificities were missed by VDJdb matching, skewed to anti-spike CD8.

Researchers tagged individual cDNA molecules with unique molecular identifiers. Each CDR3 protein gets one entry after TCRdb re-called the 5' RACE reads with MiXCR. Of about 45,000 distinct CDR3 sequences detected, 9.5% to 15% appear once; the ten largest clones hold 16%. Source material: whole blood. The receptor was derived from an adult who was a healthcare worker with PCR-confirmed SARS-CoV-2 infection or an uninfected control (not recorded which). The chain has TRBV5-1 and TRBJ1-5, with a weak D call TRBD1 (5 bases). CDR3 coding DNA: TGCGCCAGCAGCCCGCGGCCTGGGGCGGCTCAGCCCCAGCATTTT. It specifies CASSPRPGAAQPQHF. Combining the CDR3 with reference TRBV5-1 and TRBJ1-5 gives the whole variable domain KAGVTQTPRYLIKTRGQQVTLSCSPISGHRSVSWYQQTPGQGLQFLFEYFSETQRNKGNFPGRFSGRQFSNSRSEMNVSTLELGDSALYLCASSPRPGAAQPQHFGDGTRLSIL.